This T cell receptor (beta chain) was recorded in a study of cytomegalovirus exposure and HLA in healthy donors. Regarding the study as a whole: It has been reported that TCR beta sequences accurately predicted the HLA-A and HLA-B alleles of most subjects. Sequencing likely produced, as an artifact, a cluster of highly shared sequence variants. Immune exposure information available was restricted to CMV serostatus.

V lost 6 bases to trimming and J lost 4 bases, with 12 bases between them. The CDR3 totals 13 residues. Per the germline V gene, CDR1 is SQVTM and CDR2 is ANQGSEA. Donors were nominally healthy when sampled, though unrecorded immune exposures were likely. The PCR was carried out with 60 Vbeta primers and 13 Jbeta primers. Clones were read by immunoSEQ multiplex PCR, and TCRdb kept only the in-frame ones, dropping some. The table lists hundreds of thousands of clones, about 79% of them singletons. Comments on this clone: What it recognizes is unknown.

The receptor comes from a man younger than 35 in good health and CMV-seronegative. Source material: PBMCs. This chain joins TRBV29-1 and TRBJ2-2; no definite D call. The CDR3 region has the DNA TGCAGCGTAAAATCCCGAGCCACCGGGGAGCTGTTTTTT. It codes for CSVKSRATGELFF.